A single sample is the source of the 27 T cell receptor beta chains below, sequenced in a study of T-cell reconstitution after alpha-beta-depleted transplantation in children. Researchers prepared the TCRbeta library using unique molecular identifiers, the study reports. TCRdb re-analysed the PCR reads in MiXCR, keeping a single row per CDR3 protein. Of hundreds of thousands of distinct CDR3 sequences in the sample, approximately 14% were seen once. Sequenced material: PBMCs, taken before TCRalphabeta/CD19-depleted stem cell transplant. These receptor sequences come from a girl aged 2-10 years with congenital amegakaryocytic thrombocytopenia, due to receive a stem cell transplant.

This clonotype was counted ten times or more. The chain carries TRBV20-1 and TRBJ2-4; 9 bases map to TRBD1. The CDR3 is 13 residues long. The germline V gene has CDR1 DFQATT and CDR2 SNEGSKA (reference sequence). V dropped 5 bases and J dropped 7; count of bases not matched to a gene: 6. CDR3 sequence reads: CSASGTGLNIQYF. The DNA for the CDR3 is TGCAGTGCTTCCGGGACAGGGCTGAACATTCAGTACTTC.

This clonotype was seen many times. This chain connects TRBV7-8 to TRBJ1-3, with TRBD1 matching 7 bases. CDR3 length: 14 residues. J was trimmed by 3 bases and V by 8 bases; bases with no gene match: 7. Germline V gene sequence: CDR1 SGHVS, CDR2 FQNEAQ. The CDR3 nucleotides read TGTGCCAGCGCCGACAGGGCTGGTGGAAACACCATATATTTT. Translation gives CASADRAGGNTIYF.

This chain joins TRBV20-1 and TRBJ2-5; 9 bases line up with TRBD2. Germline loops: CDR1 DFQATT, CDR2 SNEGSKA (reference sequence). The CDR3 is 15 residues long. V gave up 0 bases and J gave up 4 bases; unmatched junction bases: 6. Here the CDR3 DNA reads TGCAGTGCTAGAGATTTTAGCGGGAGAAGAGAGACCCAGTACTTC. As protein: CSARDFSGRRETQYF.

This clonotype has a count of ten or more. The chain uses TRBV3-1 and TRBJ1-2; D is undetermined. The germline gives CDR1 LGHDT, CDR2 YNNKEL (reference sequence). V was clipped by 3 bases and J by 2 bases, with 7 bases between them. This CDR3 comprises 13 residues. CDR3 sequence (DNA): TGTGCCAGCAGCCACCAAGAGAACTATGGCTACACCTTC. Protein product: CASSHQENYGYTF.

This clonotype was counted at least ten times. The V gene is TRBV29-1, the J gene TRBJ1-2; 8 bases align to TRBD1. The CDR3 spans 15 residues. The ends lost 0 bases at V and 7 bases at J; junction bases unmatched: 10. Per the germline V gene, CDR1 is SQVTM and CDR2 is ANQGSEA. As DNA, the CDR3 is TGCAGCGTTGAAGATGCCGCAGGGGGCTTTAGTGGCTACACCTTC. It encodes CSVEDAAGGFSGYTF.

Comment on this clonotype: The germline gene is not matched at one end of the junction; a read error may be the cause. The J gene is TRBJ1-2, the V gene TRBV2, with TRBD1 identical over 11 bases. CDR1 is SNHLY, CDR2 FYNNEI, per germline. The CDR3 has 14 residues. The CDR3 sequence: CASRDRGPYYGDTF. Written as DNA, the CDR3 is TGTGCCAGCAGGGACAGGGGGCCTTACTATGGCGACACCTTC.

This clonotype was picked up many times. The chain recombines TRBV30 with TRBJ1-2, with D perhaps TRBD1 (6 bases). In germline, CDR1 is GTSNPN, CDR2 SVGIG (reference sequence). V gave up 1 base and J gave up 7 bases, with 10 bases separating them. This CDR3 has 12 amino acids. CDR3 bases: TGTGCCTGGAGTGCACAGGGTATTGGCTACACCTTC. It codes for CAWSAQGIGYTF.

This clonotype was seen at least ten times. This chain links TRBV20-1 with TRBJ2-7, with D possibly TRBD1 on 6 matching bases. The CDR3 runs to 13 residues. V was trimmed by 1 base and J by 3 bases, leaving 10 bases between them. Germline CDR1 reads DFQATT; CDR2 reads SNEGSKA (reference sequence). The CDR3 DNA reads TGCAGTGCTAGAGGGGGACACAACTACGAGCAGTACTTC. The encoded protein is CSARGGHNYEQYF.

This clonotype was seen ten or more times. The chain links TRBV7-2 to TRBJ2-7, with 7 bases lining up with TRBD1. The CDR3 consists of 15 residues. Trimming removed 1 base from V and 3 bases from J; junction bases left unmatched: 6. The germline V gene encodes CDR1 SGHTA and CDR2 FQGNSA. DNA of the CDR3: TGTGCCAGCAGCTTAGTCCTACAGGGGCTCTACGAGCAGTACTTC. Protein: CASSLVLQGLYEQYF.

This clonotype was seen many times. The chain links TRBV20-1 to TRBJ1-2; the D gene is possibly TRBD1 (5 bases). V was clipped by 6 bases and J by 2 bases, with 13 bases between them. This CDR3 spans 13 amino acids. Germline-derived CDR1 and CDR2 are DFQATT and SNEGSKA (reference sequence). CDR3 in amino acids: CSAPAGTNYGYTF. CDR3 DNA: TGCAGTGCCCCCGCCGGGACCAACTATGGCTACACCTTC.

This clonotype was counted many times. The CDR3 loop reads CASSLRQGTEAFF. The CDR3 DNA reads TGCGCCAGCAGCTTACGACAGGGAACTGAAGCTTTCTTT. The chain employs TRBV5-1 and TRBJ1-1, with 7 bases identical to TRBD1. The junction had 3 bases not matched to a gene; V was cut back by 2 bases and J by 5 bases. The germline V gene encodes CDR1 SGHRS and CDR2 YFSETQ. The CDR3 spans 13 residues.

This clonotype was observed a few times. This CDR3 reads CAISELAGDNEQFF. CDR3 in DNA: TGTGCCATCAGTGAGCTAGCGGGAGACAATGAGCAGTTCTTC. The chain links TRBV10-3 to TRBJ2-1; TRBD2 aligns across 10 bases. This CDR3 region has 14 residues. Germline V gene sequence: CDR1 ENHRY, CDR2 SYGVKD. V was pared by 2 bases and J by 5 bases, with 0 bases of the junction left unmatched.

This clonotype appeared many times. The junction departs from the called germline gene at one end, perhaps through a read error. In DNA form, the CDR3 reads TGCAGCGTAGAAGGTAGCGGGGACTACGAGCAGTACTTC. It encodes CSVEGSGDYEQYF. The V gene is TRBV29-1, the J gene TRBJ2-7; the match to TRBD2 covers 8 bases. Per the germline V gene, CDR1 is SQVTM and CDR2 is ANQGSEA. This CDR3 is built from 13 residues.

This clonotype was picked up a small number of times. This chain links TRBV9 with TRBJ2-7; D is undetermined. Germline assignment: CDR1 SGDLS and CDR2 YYNGEE. CDR3 length equals 15 residues. The germline V and J ends were trimmed by 0 bases and 3 bases, with 13 bases remaining between them. CDR3 coding DNA: TGTGCCAGCAGCGTAGGAGATGGCAGCTTCTACGAGCAGTACTTC. It encodes CASSVGDGSFYEQYF.

In its sample, this clonotype was seen a few times. The CDR3 DNA sequence: TGTGCCAGCAGCCAGACCACAGGGTCTGGGGCCAACGTCCTGACTTTC. It yields the protein CASSQTTGSGANVLTF. This chain links TRBV7-2 with TRBJ2-6, with D possibly TRBD1 on 6 matching bases. V was pared by 5 bases and J by 1 base, with 12 bases between. Germline lookup yields CDR1 SGHTA and CDR2 FQGNSA. CDR3 size: 16 residues.

The chain employs TRBV20-1 and TRBJ2-1; perhaps TRBD2 as D (5 bases). The CDR3 loop spans 15 amino acids. The ends were cut back, 6 bases at V and 9 bases at J, with 24 bases in the middle. Germline V gene data show CDR1 as DFQATT and CDR2 as SNEGSKA (reference sequence). DNA for the CDR3: TGCAGTGCACCAAAAAGCGGACTCCGAAACAGTGAGCAGTTCTTC. Translating it yields CSAPKSGLRNSEQFF.

This clonotype was detected many times. The chain is built from TRBV20-1 and TRBJ2-2; 12 bases agree with TRBD2. Germline assignment: CDR1 DFQATT and CDR2 SNEGSKA (reference sequence). J lost 7 bases, V lost 5 bases, and 11 bases had no gene match. The CDR3 covers 16 residues. The CDR3 sequence: CSAPHLAGGPNGELFF. The CDR3 nucleotides read TGCAGTGCTCCCCATCTAGCGGGAGGGCCGAACGGGGAGCTGTTTTTT.

In its sample, this clonotype was seen a few times. This chain connects TRBV28 to TRBJ1-5; no clear D. Germline V gives CDR1 MDHEN, CDR2 SYDVKM. The CDR3 length is 15 residues. V dropped 7 bases and J dropped 4 bases, with 17 bases sitting between them. CDR3 in amino acids: CASIISLDRNQPQHF. As DNA, the CDR3 is TGTGCCAGCATAATTTCTCTGGACCGAAATCAGCCCCAGCATTTT.

A few counts support this clonotype. Mismatch with germline at one junction end may stem from a read error. The rearrangement links TRBV12-3 or TRBV12-4 to TRBJ2-3, with TRBD2 matching 12 bases. CDR3 length: 19 amino acids. CDR3 coding DNA: TGTGCCAGCTGTTTAGACTTTACTAGCGGGAGGTCTAGCACAGATACGCAGTATTTT. Protein sequence: CASCLDFTSGRSSTDTQYF.

This clonotype was counted only a few times. The chain is built from TRBV12-3 or TRBV12-4 and TRBJ1-1; D call uncertain. Trimming removed 0 bases at V and 6 bases at J, with 14 bases between. The CDR3 runs 15 residues. This CDR3 is CASSLAPQRGPEAFF. The CDR3 DNA reads as TGTGCCAGCAGTTTAGCGCCACAGAGAGGTCCTGAAGCTTTCTTT.

This clonotype was seen repeatedly, ten times or more. This chain connects TRBV10-3 to TRBJ2-3; 7 nucleotides line up with TRBD2. The CDR3 totals 15 residues. Germline-derived CDR1 and CDR2 are ENHRY and SYGVKD. Trimming removed 3 bases from V and 5 bases from J; junction bases left unmatched: 8. CDR3 DNA sequence: TGTGCCATCAGTGACGCGGCGGGAGTGGTAGATACGCAGTATTTT. Translation: CAISDAAGVVDTQYF.

This clonotype appeared many times. This chain uses TRBV6-2 or TRBV6-3 with TRBJ2-7; no clear D. Germline loops: CDR1 MNHEY, CDR2 SVGEGT. The CDR3 totals 14 residues. V gave up 0 bases and J gave up 1 base, with 7 bases separating them. Here the CDR3 DNA reads TGTGCCAGCAGTTACTCGGGCATATCCTACGAGCAGTACTTC. This sequence encodes CASSYSGISYEQYF.

This clonotype was recorded many times. The rearrangement links TRBV29-1 to TRBJ1-4; D is uncertain. V lost 7 bases to trimming and J lost 3 bases, with 9 bases between them. The germline CDR1 and CDR2 sequences are SQVTM and ANQGSEA. This CDR3 contains 12 residues. CDR3 DNA: TGCAGCGCCCGGAGAGCTAATGAAAAACTGTTTTTT. As protein: CSARRANEKLFF.

A few counts support this clonotype. V gene TRBV4-1 combines with J gene TRBJ1-4; TRBD1 matches at 9 bases. V was pared by 5 bases and J by 8 bases, with 9 bases of the junction left unmatched. Germline values: CDR1 MGHRA, CDR2 YSYEKL. CDR3 length equals 15 residues. Written as DNA, the CDR3 is TGCGCCAGCAGCTTACGTGGACAGGGGTGGGAAAAACTGTTTTTT. It codes for CASSLRGQGWEKLFF.

The genes are TRBV12-3 or TRBV12-4 and TRBJ2-3; 10 bases map to TRBD2. The CDR3 covers 14 residues. J lost 4 bases, V lost 7 bases, and 5 bases had no gene match. The CDR3 DNA is TGTGCCAGCAAAGCGGGAGGGTACCCAGATACGCAGTATTTT. Protein: CASKAGGYPDTQYF.

This clonotype was counted only a few times. The rearrangement links TRBV29-1 to TRBJ1-2; tentatively, D is TRBD1 (5 bases). CDR1 SQVTM and CDR2 ANQGSEA come from the germline V gene. V lost 7 bases to trimming and J lost 8 bases, with 17 bases between them. This CDR3 comprises 12 residues. The CDR3 nucleotides read TGCAGCGACCGGTGGGGCGAGGGAGGCTACACCTTC. It specifies CSDRWGEGGYTF.

This clonotype was counted ten times or more. The V call is TRBV29-1, the J call TRBJ2-7, with 14 bases matching TRBD2. Germline loops: CDR1 SQVTM, CDR2 ANQGSEA. The length of the CDR3 is 17 residues. V lost 4 bases and J lost 4; bases outside the gene matches: 12. CDR3 nucleotides: TGCAGCGTTGTCCTCTCGACTAGCGGGAGGGCCGGGTACGAGCAGTACTTC. This translates into CSVVLSTSGRAGYEQYF.